What follows are 13 T cell receptor beta chains derived from one specimen sequenced in a study of T-cell memory formation after mild COVID-19. MiXCR, run by TCRdb on the 5' RACE reads, gives a single entry per CDR3 protein. Among approximately 350,000 distinct CDR3 sequences listed, 10% to 15% were seen once. The sample was PBMCs or a T cell subset sorted from them (not recorded which). The origin of the receptors is a man aged 18 to 29 who had mild COVID-19 (a few samples of this study predate the infection). Cell type and time point are not known.

This clonotype was seen a handful of times. J is TRBJ1-5 and V is TRBV20-1; D not certain. The CDR3 contains 14 residues. Germline V CDR1 and CDR2: DFQATT, SNEGSKA (reference sequence). Trimming removed 5 bases at V and 0 bases at J, with 11 bases between. In DNA, the CDR3 is TGCAGTGCTGCAGGAAGCTATAGCAATCAGCCCCAGCATTTT. It specifies CSAAGSYSNQPQHF.

The chain carries TRBV6-2 or TRBV6-3 and TRBJ2-7; the match to TRBD1 covers 10 bases. Germline V gene data show CDR1 as MNHEY and CDR2 as SVGEGT. The CDR3 is 15 residues long. Losses at the gene ends were 7 bases for V and 4 bases for J; bases not matched to a gene: 10. CDR3 in amino acids: CASTSPGQGIYEQYV. In nucleotides, the CDR3 is TGTGCCAGCACCTCACCGGGACAGGGGATTTACGAGCAGTACGTC.

The chain couples TRBV6-2 or TRBV6-3 to TRBJ2-2, with TRBD1 matching 8 bases. V gave up 8 bases and J gave up 4 bases; unmatched junction bases: 9. This CDR3 region has 15 residues. The germline V gene has CDR1 MNHEY and CDR2 SVGEGT. CDR3 protein: CASGTNRGITGELFF. The CDR3 DNA reads as TGTGCCAGCGGGACGAACAGGGGGATCACCGGGGAGCTGTTTTTT.

At least ten counts were recorded for this clonotype. The CDR3 DNA reads as TGTGCCAGCAGTTTATCGGGGTATGGAAACACCATATATTTT. The encoded protein is CASSLSGYGNTIYF. The chain joins TRBV12-3 or TRBV12-4 to TRBJ1-3; D uncertain. The CDR3 runs 14 residues. The V gene lost 2 bases and the J gene lost 3 bases, with 8 bases spanning the gap.

This clonotype was observed a few times. V and J are TRBV20-1 and TRBJ2-3; D could derive from TRBD1 or TRBD2 (5 bases each). V was trimmed by 1 base and J by 9 bases, leaving 17 bases between them. From germline, CDR1 is DFQATT and CDR2 SNEGSKA (reference sequence). The CDR3 totals 14 residues. The CDR3: CSARGGTRMTTQYF. The DNA of the CDR3 is TGCAGTGCTAGAGGGGGGACCAGAATGACAACGCAGTATTTT.

The CDR3 sequence is CATSDAGTVPPDTQYF. CDR3 DNA: TGTGCCACCAGTGACGCCGGGACAGTGCCCCCGGATACGCAGTATTTT. The chain has TRBV24-1 and TRBJ2-3; the match to TRBD1 covers 7 bases. V gave up 4 bases and J gave up 6 bases; unmatched junction bases: 12. The CDR3 loop spans 16 amino acids. CDR1 and CDR2 (germline): KGHDR, SFDVKD.

This clonotype was counted between two and nine times. This rearrangement joins TRBV24-1 to TRBJ2-3; D perhaps matches TRBD1 (6 bases). The CDR3 is 13 amino acids. V was shortened by 4 bases and J by 5 bases, with 9 bases between the two germline ends. Germline V CDR1 and CDR2: KGHDR, SFDVKD. The CDR3 sequence is CATSEPGEDTQYF. The CDR3 coding sequence is TGTGCCACCAGTGAGCCAGGGGAAGATACGCAGTATTTT.

This clonotype was counted between two and nine times. This chain joins TRBV5-1 and TRBJ2-7, with D hard to call. In germline, CDR1 is SGHRS, CDR2 YFSETQ. The V end was cut by 3 bases, the J end by 3 bases, with 16 bases between. The CDR3 is 15 amino acids. The CDR3 DNA reads as TGCGCCAGCAGCTACCATGACCTGGGCTACTACGAGCAGTACTTC. Residues: CASSYHDLGYYEQYF.

This clonotype was found many times. The V gene is TRBV12-5, the J gene TRBJ2-3, with D perhaps TRBD2 (6 bases). This CDR3 spans 15 amino acids. Germline assignment: CDR1 LGHNT and CDR2 FRNRAP. Trimming pared 5 bases from V and 8 bases from J, leaving 20 bases between. Here the CDR3 DNA reads TGTGCTAGTGGTCCCGGGACTGCCAACCTCGGTACGCAGTATTTT. Translating gives CASGPGTANLGTQYF.

The chain carries TRBV12-3 or TRBV12-4 and TRBJ2-7; weak D call: TRBD1 (6 bases). This CDR3 spans 13 amino acids. V dropped 6 bases and J dropped 2 bases, with 11 bases sitting between them. CDR3 residues: CASSQTGTYEQYF. In DNA form, the CDR3 reads TGTGCCAGCAGCCAGACAGGAACCTACGAGCAGTACTTC.

In this sample, this clonotype turned up many times. The chain combines TRBV29-1 with TRBJ2-3, with a possible D match to TRBD1 (6 bases). The germline V gene encodes CDR1 SQVTM and CDR2 ANQGSEA. CDR3 size: 13 residues. Trimming pared 7 bases from V and 5 bases from J, leaving 16 bases between. The CDR3 nucleotides are TGCAGCGCCTCGTGGGGGCAAGGAGATACGCAGTATTTT. Translation: CSASWGQGDTQYF.

The rearrangement links TRBV4-1 to TRBJ2-1; TRBD1 matches at 7 bases. CDR1 and CDR2 from the germline V gene are MGHRA and YSYEKL. Trimming took 4 bases from V and 4 from J; bases not matched to a gene: 7. There are 15 residues in the CDR3. CDR3 protein: CASSRSRGFYNEQFF. In DNA, the CDR3 is TGCGCCAGCAGCCGTTCCAGGGGGTTTTACAATGAGCAGTTCTTC.

This clonotype was recorded a few times. V is TRBV18 and J is TRBJ2-3; D may match TRBD1 or TRBD2 (5 bases each). From germline, CDR1 is KGHSH and CDR2 LQKENI. The CDR3 totals 14 residues. V was clipped by 3 bases and J by 2 bases, with 9 bases between them. CDR3 sequence (DNA): TGTGCCAGCTCACCCCCGGGGCTCACAGATACGCAGTATTTT. It translates to CASSPPGLTDTQYF.